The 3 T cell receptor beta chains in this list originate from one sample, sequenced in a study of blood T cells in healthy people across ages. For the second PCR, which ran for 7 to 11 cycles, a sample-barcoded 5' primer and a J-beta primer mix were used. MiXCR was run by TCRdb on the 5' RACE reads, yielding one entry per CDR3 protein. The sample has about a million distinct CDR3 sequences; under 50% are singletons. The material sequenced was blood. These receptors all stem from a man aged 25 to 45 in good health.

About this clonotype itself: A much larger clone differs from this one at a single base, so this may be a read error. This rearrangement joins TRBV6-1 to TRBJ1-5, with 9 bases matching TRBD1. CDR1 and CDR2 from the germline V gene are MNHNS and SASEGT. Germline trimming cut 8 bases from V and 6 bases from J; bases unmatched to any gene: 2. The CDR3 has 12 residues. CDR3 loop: CASGQGSQPQHF. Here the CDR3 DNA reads TGTGCCAGCGGACAGGGGAGTCAGCCCCAGCATTTT.

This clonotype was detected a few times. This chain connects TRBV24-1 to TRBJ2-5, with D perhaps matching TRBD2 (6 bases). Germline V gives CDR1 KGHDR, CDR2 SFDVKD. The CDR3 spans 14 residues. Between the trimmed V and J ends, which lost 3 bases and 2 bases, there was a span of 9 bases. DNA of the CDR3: TGTGCCACCAGTGATCGGGACTGGCAAGAGACCCAGTACTTC. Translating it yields CATSDRDWQETQYF.

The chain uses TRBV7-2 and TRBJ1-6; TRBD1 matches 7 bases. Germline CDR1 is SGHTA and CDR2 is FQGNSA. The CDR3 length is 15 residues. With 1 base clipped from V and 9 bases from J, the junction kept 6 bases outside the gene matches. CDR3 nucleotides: TGTGCCAGCAGCTTAGAGTCCAGGGGGAGTTCACCCCTCCACTTT. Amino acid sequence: CASSLESRGSSPLHF.